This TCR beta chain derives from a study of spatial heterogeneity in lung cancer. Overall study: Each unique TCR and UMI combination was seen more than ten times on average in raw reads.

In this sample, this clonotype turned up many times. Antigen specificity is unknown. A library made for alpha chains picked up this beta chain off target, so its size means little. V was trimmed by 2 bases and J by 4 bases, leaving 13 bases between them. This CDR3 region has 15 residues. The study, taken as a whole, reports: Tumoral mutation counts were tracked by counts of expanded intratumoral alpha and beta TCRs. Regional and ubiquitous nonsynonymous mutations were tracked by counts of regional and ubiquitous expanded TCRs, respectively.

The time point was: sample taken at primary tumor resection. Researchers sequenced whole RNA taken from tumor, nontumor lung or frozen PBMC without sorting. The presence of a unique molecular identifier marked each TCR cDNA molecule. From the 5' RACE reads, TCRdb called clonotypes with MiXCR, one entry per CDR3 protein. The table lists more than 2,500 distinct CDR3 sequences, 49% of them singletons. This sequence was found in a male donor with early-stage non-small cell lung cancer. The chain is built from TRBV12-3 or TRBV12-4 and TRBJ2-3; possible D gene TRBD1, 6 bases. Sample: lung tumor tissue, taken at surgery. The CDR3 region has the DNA TGTGCCAGCAGTTTAATGGGGGCTGTGGCAGATACGCAGTATTTT. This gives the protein CASSLMGAVADTQYF.